Shown below are 7 T cell receptor beta chains from a single sample sequenced in a study of identical twins. TCRdb analysed the 5' RACE reads with MiXCR anew, one entry per CDR3 protein. This sample has roughly 710,000 distinct CDR3 sequences, with around 6% found just once. The specimen was naive T cells sorted from blood. All receptors come from a man aged 18-30 years in good health.

This clonotype was found a few times. The chain joins TRBV3-1 to TRBJ2-7, with 7 positions matching TRBD2. This CDR3 is 12 amino acids long. The V and J ends lost 3 bases and 7 bases, in that order; junction bases with no gene match: 3. The germline CDR1 and CDR2 sequences are LGHDT and YNNKEL (reference sequence). The CDR3 is CASSHVGGEQYV. In DNA, the CDR3 is TGTGCCAGCAGCCACGTGGGGGGGGAGCAGTACGTC.

This clonotype appeared a few times. CDR3 sequence (DNA): TGTGCCATCAGTGACTTTTCTGGGGCCAACGTCCTGACTTTC. Encoded protein: CAISDFSGANVLTF. The chain couples TRBV10-3 to TRBJ2-6; D is undetermined. Germline V gene sequence: CDR1 ENHRY, CDR2 SYGVKD. V shed 3 bases and J shed 1 base, with 4 bases lying between them. The CDR3 runs 14 residues.

This clonotype showed up just a few times. The chain joins TRBV12-3 or TRBV12-4 to TRBJ2-4, with 10 bases matching TRBD1. CDR3 length: 14 residues. Trimming took 5 bases from V and 16 from J; bases not matched to a gene: 14. The DNA for the CDR3 is TGTGCCAGCAGTGAGGGGACAGGGGCAGCCGCACAATACTTC. Protein product: CASSEGTGAAAQYF.

This clonotype was seen ten or more times. The V and J genes are TRBV20-1 and TRBJ2-7; TRBD2 matches at 14 bases. After removal of 2 bases from V and 1 base from J, the junction contained 10 bases not matched to a gene. This CDR3 region has 18 residues. The V gene's germline CDR1 is DFQATT and CDR2 SNEGSKA (reference sequence). In nucleotides, the CDR3 is TGCAGTGCTAGACACAAGGGACTAGCGGGAGTAGGGTCCTACGAGCAGTACTTC. This gives the protein CSARHKGLAGVGSYEQYF.

This clonotype was recorded at least ten times. This chain uses TRBV20-1 with TRBJ1-5, with TRBD1 matching 8 bases. This CDR3 region has 15 residues. Germline CDR1 is DFQATT and CDR2 is SNEGSKA (reference sequence). V gave up 2 bases and J gave up 4 bases; unmatched junction bases: 7. CDR3 DNA sequence: TGCAGTGCTAGAATTGGACAGGGTGGGAATCAGCCCCAGCATTTT. Protein sequence: CSARIGQGGNQPQHF.

This clonotype has ten or more counts. The rearrangement uses TRBV7-2 and TRBJ2-3, with D possibly being TRBD1 or TRBD2 (5 bases each). This CDR3 region has 14 residues. CDR1 SGHTA and CDR2 FQGNSA come from the germline V gene. V gave up 2 bases and J gave up 7 bases, with 13 bases separating them. This CDR3 is CASSLSRGGYTQYF. The CDR3 DNA follows: TGTGCCAGCAGCTTATCTCGGGGCGGATATACGCAGTATTTT.

This clonotype has ten or more counts. This chain uses TRBV11-3 with TRBJ2-1; TRBD2 is a possible D gene (6 bases). The CDR3 covers 14 residues. Germline V gives CDR1 SGHNT, CDR2 YENEEA. V dropped 1 base and J dropped 11 bases, with 15 bases sitting between them. The CDR3, as DNA: TGTGCCAGCAGCTTAGCCTCCCCTAGCGCGAAGCAGTTCTTC. This sequence encodes CASSLASPSAKQFF.